This T cell receptor beta chain derives from a study of human T cells and chemical hapten exposure. It was the library that attached unique molecular identifiers to individual cDNA molecules. TCRdb ran MiXCR on the RACE reads and lists one entry per CDR3 protein. The table shows more than 80,000 distinct CDR3 sequences, with 10% to 15% occurring only once. Time point indicated: pre-sensitization, week 0. Treatment defined: therapeutic diphenylcyclopropenone sensitization with weekly scalp DPC. V lost 0 bases, J lost 4 bases, and 8 bases stayed unmatched. Germline values: CDR1 LGHDT, CDR2 YNNKEL (reference sequence). This CDR3 contains 16 residues.

This specimen consisted of whole blood, obtained in connection with sensitization to the hapten diphenylcyclopropenone (DPC). This receptor was identified in a woman in her 50s with alopecia areata. Some clones in this sample may be carry-over from other donors' samples. This chain links TRBV3-1 with TRBJ2-7, with 8 nucleotides matching TRBD1. The CDR3 DNA follows: TGTGCCAGCAGCCAAGATCTCGGGACAGGTACTTACGAGCAGTACTTC. Translating gives CASSQDLGTGTYEQYF.